Described below is a single T cell receptor (beta chain) sequence and its context. Antigen specificity is unknown. Flow cytometry had shown expanded CD8+CD57+ cells in the patients chosen for sequencing. Severe acquired aplastic anemia was present in all patients. None of the patients had been given any therapy when their blood was sampled. These data belong to a study of CD8+CD57+ T cells in acquired aplastic anemia. Study-wide results and caveats: Patients and controls had CD8+ Simpson's diversity values that were not significantly distinct. Patients and controls had in common 25 to 35 CD8+ CDR3 sequences.

Genomic DNA was employed as the template in profiling TCR beta VDJ and CDR3. One entry per CDR3 protein, called by TCRdb with MiXCR from the reads. The sample consists of 310,000 or so distinct CDR3 sequences, 50% to 65% of them appearing once. Trimming removed 1 base from V and 0 bases from J, with 6 bases in between. In germline, CDR1 is SGHVS, CDR2 FQNEAQ. The CDR3 is 14 amino acids. Sequenced input: sorted CD4+, CD8+, or CD8+CD57+ T cells (not recorded which) from PBMCs. The chain has TRBV7-8 and TRBJ1-1; D uncertain. The sequence was collected from a human donor with aplastic anemia. CDR3 sequence reads: CASSLGPVNTEAFF. The CDR3 coding sequence is TGTGCCAGCAGCTTAGGCCCGGTGAACACTGAAGCTTTCTTT.